A selection of T cell receptor beta chains follows, all from one sample in a study of human T cells and chemical hapten exposure. MiXCR, applied by TCRdb to the RACE reads, yields one record per CDR3 protein. The sample shows about 47,000 distinct CDR3 sequences, around 4% of them seen only once. Sequencing was done on a sample of whole blood. These receptors were collected from a human donor in good health. Some clones in this sample may be carry-over from other donors' samples. The CDR3 runs from the conserved cysteine through the conserved F or W. Each record gives: CDR3 DNA, CDR3 protein, J gene, D gene, V gene, clone size, CDR3 length. The D gene is left open where the match is weak. The size entry gives once, few or many counts, or a class when the clone is expanded.

DNA: TGTGCCAGCAGTTTAGGACTAGCGGGCCCCTCAGATACGCAGTATTTT
CDR3: CASSLGLAGPSDTQYF
J: TRBJ2-3
D: TRBD2
V: TRBV12-3/TRBV12-4
size: many
length: 16

DNA: TGTGCCAGCAGCCAAACGCCGGGACTAGAAGCTCGAGAGCAGTACTTC
CDR3: CASSQTPGLEAREQYF
J: TRBJ2-7
D: TRBD2
V: TRBV3-1
size: many
length: 16

DNA: TGTGCCAGCTCACCAAGTAGGGACTCGTCCCCAGATACGCAGTATTTT
CDR3: CASSPSRDSSPDTQYF
J: TRBJ2-3
D: .
V: TRBV18
size: many
length: 16

DNA: TGTGCCAGCAGCCGACTAACTAGCGGGAGCGCAGATACGCAGTATTTT
CDR3: CASSRLTSGSADTQYF
J: TRBJ2-3
D: TRBD2
V: TRBV11-2
size: many
length: 16

DNA: TGCAGCGTTGAAGATCTTCAAATTTCGGACACAAAAAACCACGAGCAGTACTTC
CDR3: CSVEDLQISDTKNHEQYF
J: TRBJ2-7
D: .
V: TRBV29-1
size: many
length: 18

DNA: TGCGCCAGCAAGGACTATCAGGGAAACACCATATATTTT
CDR3: CASKDYQGNTIYF
J: TRBJ1-3
D: .
V: TRBV10-2
size: many
length: 13

DNA: TGTGCCAGCAGGGACCTCCGGACTAGCTTCGATGAGACCCAGTACTTC
CDR3: CASRDLRTSFDETQYF
J: TRBJ2-5
D: TRBD2
V: TRBV28
size: many
length: 16

DNA: TGTGCCAGCAGACTCGACCGGGGGGTTACTAGCAATCAGCCCCAGCATTTT
CDR3: CASRLDRGVTSNQPQHF
J: TRBJ1-5
D: .
V: TRBV2
size: few
length: 17

DNA: TGCGCCAGCAGCTTGGGGGCCCAAGCTGAAGCTTTCTTT
CDR3: CASSLGAQAEAFF
J: TRBJ1-1
D: .
V: TRBV5-1
size: few
length: 13

DNA: TGTGCCAGCAGCCAGCAACAGGGGGCGGGCGGTACGTTCTTC
CDR3: CASSQQQGAGGTFF
J: TRBJ2-1
D: TRBD1
V: TRBV4-2
size: few
length: 14

DNA: TGCAGTGCTAGAGTATTAGCGGGGTTAAACAATGAGCAGTTCTTC
CDR3: CSARVLAGLNNEQFF
J: TRBJ2-1
D: TRBD2
V: TRBV20-1
size: many
length: 15